This TCR beta chain was identified during a study of CD8+CD57+ T cells in acquired aplastic anemia. Profiles of TCR beta VDJ and CDR3 were generated from a genomic DNA template. TCRdb passed the reads through MiXCR, listing each CDR3 protein once. The sample carries about 270,000 distinct CDR3 sequences, 82% recorded once. The CDR3 runs to 14 residues. Trimming removed 5 bases at V and 8 bases at J, with 18 bases between. Study outcomes and limitations: Some 29 shared CD8+ CDR3s appeared highly expressed within patients' immunodominant clones. Any difference that existed in CD8+ Simpson's diversity between patients and controls was not significant.

Remarks on this clonotype: Antigen: not known.

The sequenced patients had an expansion of CD8+CD57+ cells seen by flow cytometry. Therapy had not been given to patients before blood sampling. Material for sequencing was sorted CD4+, CD8+, or CD8+CD57+ T cells (not recorded which) from PBMCs. The chain joins TRBV12-3 or TRBV12-4 to TRBJ1-1; D not certain. This clonotype was sampled from a human donor with aplastic anemia. CDR3 nucleotides: TGTGCCAGCAGTCACCGGACGGCTGGAAGGGAAGCTTTCTTT. This encodes CASSHRTAGREAFF.